The rows below give T cell receptor beta chains drawn from one sample of a study of blood T cell repertoires in COVID-19. Sequencing used immunoSEQ multiplex PCR; TCRdb keeps in-frame clones, though not all of them. The table includes about 210,000 clones, around 85% detected once. Material: peripheral blood. The receptors shown here come from a man aged 35-49 years with acute or convalescent COVID-19. Both conserved end residues are part of each CDR3. Expanded clones are given a class, and other clones once, few, many or no size at all.

v_call,cdr3_length,clone_size,j_call,cdr3_aa
TRBV5-4,13,.,TRBJ2-5,CASTSGALGTQYF
TRBV18,15,.,TRBJ2-7,CASSPRGGTGEEQYF
TRBV28,15,.,TRBJ1-5,CASSLNGRGNQPQHF
TRBV6-2/TRBV6-3,16,.,TRBJ1-6,CASSYSKQGYNSPLHF
TRBV2,15,.,TRBJ2-2,CASSPGTSYTGELFF
TRBV11-2,11,.,TRBJ2-1,CASSLTDEQFF
TRBV2,16,.,TRBJ2-1,CASSEARGAFYNEQFF
TRBV15,16,.,TRBJ1-1,CATSSAFGAALSEAFF
TRBV10-3,15,few,TRBJ2-3,CAVRPAGGSTDTQYF
TRBV30,12,.,TRBJ2-1,CAWLTGGNEQFF
TRBV5-4,17,.,TRBJ1-2,CASSLAGAGDGNYGYTF
TRBV5-1,14,.,TRBJ1-3,CASSLWESGNTIYF
TRBV4-1,17,.,TRBJ2-5,CASSRGLAGGLQETQYF
TRBV27,13,.,TRBJ1-5,CASSFYSNQPQHF
TRBV3-1/TRBV3-2,15,.,TRBJ1-1,CASSPRGISNTEAFF
TRBV3-1/TRBV3-2,14,.,TRBJ2-7,CASSQERFPYEQYF
TRBV11-2,17,.,TRBJ1-6,CASSILGQGSAGSPLHF
TRBV27,16,.,TRBJ2-1,CASSYLTGGSHNEQFF
TRBV4-1,14,.,TRBJ2-7,CASSQGHTFYEQYF
TRBV5-6,15,.,TRBJ1-5,CASSDGTVPNQPQHF
TRBV14,15,medium-sized,TRBJ1-1,CASSQAGALNTEAFF
TRBV6-5,15,once,TRBJ2-5,CASRIGTLPVETQYF
TRBV7-9,15,once,TRBJ1-1,CASSLEGIRGTEAFF
TRBV10-3,13,.,TRBJ2-7,CAITPGEDYEQYF
TRBV2,14,few,TRBJ1-5,CASSEQGYNQPQHF
TRBV30,15,.,TRBJ1-1,CAWRGRTGGETEAFF
TRBV6-5,13,once,TRBJ1-1,CASRWTGGTEAFF
TRBV7-7,17,.,TRBJ2-3,CASSQDASGIGADTQYF
TRBV12-3/TRBV12-4,12,.,TRBJ2-7,CASSSTQDRPYF
TRBV19,15,.,TRBJ1-5,CASKMVGRGNQPQHF
TRBV7-8,14,few,TRBJ1-5,CASSLNRKVQPQHF
TRBV30,14,.,TRBJ1-5,CAWSSGQGGQPQHF
TRBV7-8,15,.,TRBJ1-1,CASSLGTRVRTEAFF
TRBV6-4,13,.,TRBJ2-2,CASRKQDTGELFF
TRBV12-3/TRBV12-4,13,few,TRBJ1-5,CASSLQTEKPQHF
TRBV2,14,.,TRBJ2-2,CASTYAGPGGELFF
TRBV2,15,.,TRBJ2-3,CASRGTSIRTDTQYF
TRBV19,18,.,TRBJ2-1,CASSSSLLGADLHNEQFF
TRBV2,13,.,TRBJ2-7,CASTGPGSYEQYF
TRBV7-9,16,.,TRBJ2-1,CASSLDIGTSGVEQFF
TRBV7-2,13,.,TRBJ2-1,CASSPDLAAIQFF
TRBV5-4,14,few,TRBJ2-1,CASSSSGAYNEQFF
TRBV7-8,15,.,TRBJ1-1,CASSGLHRADTEAFF
TRBV5-6,14,.,TRBJ1-1,CASSRTGMNTEAFF
TRBV5-1,21,.,TRBJ2-1,CASSLLRGSGVKLSSYNEQFF